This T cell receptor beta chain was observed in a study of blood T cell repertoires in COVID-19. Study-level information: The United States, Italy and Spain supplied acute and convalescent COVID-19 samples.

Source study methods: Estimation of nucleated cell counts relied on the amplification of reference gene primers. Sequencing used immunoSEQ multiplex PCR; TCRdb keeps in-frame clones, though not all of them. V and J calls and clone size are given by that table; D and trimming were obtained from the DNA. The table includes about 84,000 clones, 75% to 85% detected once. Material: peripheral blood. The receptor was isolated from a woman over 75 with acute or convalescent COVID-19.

The CDR3 bases are TGTGCCAGCAGCAAACCCGTCGGACTAGCGGGGGACAATGAGCAGTTCTTC. Translating it yields CASSKPVGLAGDNEQFF. This chain joins TRBV7-9 and TRBJ2-1; 13 bases agree with TRBD2. The CDR3 extends over 17 amino acids. Germline V gene lookup returns CDR1 SEHNR and CDR2 FQNEAQ (reference sequence). V was pared by 5 bases and J by 5 bases, with 9 bases of the junction left unmatched.